Many counts were recorded for the clone carrying this T cell receptor beta chain. Its cognate antigen is unknown. The source of the sample is a study of CD8 T cells in ankylosing spondylitis. Whole-study results and caveats: In the blood and synovial fluid of reactive arthritis, some motif variants had been previously reported. Clones linked to the disease showed a CD8+ phenotype. They occurred at relatively low frequencies in peripheral blood. Reportedly, disease-linked clones are significantly enriched in ankylosing spondylitis patients' matched synovial fluid.

Quantitative molecular-barcoded 5'-RACE generated the TCR beta libraries. MiXCR, applied by TCRdb to the 5' RACE reads, yields one record per CDR3 protein. The sample shows just under 95,000 distinct CDR3 sequences, roughly 9.6% of them seen only once. The junction had 8 bases not matched to a gene; V was cut back by 5 bases and J by 7 bases. The germline V gene encodes CDR1 SGHNT and CDR2 YENEEA. The CDR3 is 14 residues long. The sample was blood, either unsorted or a sorted T cell fraction (not recorded which). This chain uses TRBV11-3 with TRBJ2-1; 7 bases map to TRBD1. The clonotype originates from a male donor with ankylosing spondylitis or in good health (not recorded which). This CDR3 is CASSPRTGLNEQFF. DNA of the CDR3: TGTGCCAGCAGCCCCCGGACAGGATTGAATGAGCAGTTCTTC.